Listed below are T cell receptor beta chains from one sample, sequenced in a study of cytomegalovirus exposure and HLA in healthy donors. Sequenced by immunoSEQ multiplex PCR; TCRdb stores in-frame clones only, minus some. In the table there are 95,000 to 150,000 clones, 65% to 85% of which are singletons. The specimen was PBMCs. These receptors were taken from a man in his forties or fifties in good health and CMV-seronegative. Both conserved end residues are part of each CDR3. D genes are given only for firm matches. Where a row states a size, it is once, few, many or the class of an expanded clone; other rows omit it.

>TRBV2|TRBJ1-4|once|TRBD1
TGTGCCAGCAGTAGGGACAGAACCTATGAAAAACTGTTTTTT
CASSRDRTYEKLFF
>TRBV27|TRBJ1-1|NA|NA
TGTGCCAGCAGGCCCCGTCGAGCGGGCGCGGACACTGAAGCTTTCTTT
CASRPRRAGADTEAFF
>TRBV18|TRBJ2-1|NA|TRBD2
TGTGCCAGCTCACCAGGGGGGGTCTACAATGAGCAGTTCTTC
CASSPGGVYNEQFF
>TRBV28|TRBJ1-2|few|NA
TGTGCCAGCAGTTTGGGGGGGGACCACTATGGCTACACCTTC
CASSLGGDHYGYTF
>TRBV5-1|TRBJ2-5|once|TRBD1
TGCGCCAGCAGCTTGGGTGACGACAGGGCAGAGACCCAGTACTTC
CASSLGDDRAETQYF
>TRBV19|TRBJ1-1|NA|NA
TGTGCCAGTACTCCCCCGGCGGGTTCTGAAGCTTTCTTT
CASTPPAGSEAFF
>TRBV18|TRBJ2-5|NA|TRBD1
TGTGCCAGCTCACCATCAATCCCGCAGGGACAGGAGACCCAGTACTTC
CASSPSIPQGQETQYF
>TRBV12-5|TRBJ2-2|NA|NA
TGTGCTAGCCAGTCGAACACCGGGGAGCTGTTTTTT
CASQSNTGELFF
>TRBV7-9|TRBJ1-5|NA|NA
TGTGCCAGCAGCTTAGCTGGGGCCACCAATCAGCCCCAGCATTTT
CASSLAGATNQPQHF
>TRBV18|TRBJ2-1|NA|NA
TGTGCCAGCTCGACGGCAGGGGTCAATGAGCAGTTCTTC
CASSTAGVNEQFF
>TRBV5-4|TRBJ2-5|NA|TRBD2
TGTGCCAGCAGCCGAACTAGCGGGAGGACCCAAGAGACCCAGTACTTC
CASSRTSGRTQETQYF
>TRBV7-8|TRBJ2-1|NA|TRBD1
TGTGCCAGCACCGCCCCCTTTCCGGGACAGGGGTACAATGAGCAGTTCTTC
CASTAPFPGQGYNEQFF
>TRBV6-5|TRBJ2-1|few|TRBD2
TGTGCCAGCAGTTACGCCGGGACTAGGAATGAGCAGTTCTTC
CASSYAGTRNEQFF
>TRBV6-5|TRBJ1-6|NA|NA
TGTGCCAGCACCTGGGGGCACAAGGGTCAATCACCCCTCCACTTT
CASTWGHKGQSPLHF
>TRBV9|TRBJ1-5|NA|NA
TGTGCCAGCAGCGTAGATGGGGGGTTTCAGCCCCAGCATTTT
CASSVDGGFQPQHF
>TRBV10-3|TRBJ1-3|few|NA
TGTGCCATCAGTGACGGGGACATCTCTGGAAACACCATATATTTT
CAISDGDISGNTIYF
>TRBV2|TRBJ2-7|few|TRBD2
TGTGCCAGCAGTGAGAGGGCGGGAGAGGTCTCCTACGAGCAGTACTTC
CASSERAGEVSYEQYF
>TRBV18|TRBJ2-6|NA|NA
TGTGCCAGCTCACCTTCAGGGGCCGGGGCCAACGTCCTGACTTTC
CASSPSGAGANVLTF
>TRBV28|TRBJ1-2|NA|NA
TGTGCCACCATGGACTTTAACTATGGCTACACCTTC
CATMDFNYGYTF
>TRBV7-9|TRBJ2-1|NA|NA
TGTGCCAGCAGCCTTAGCTCTGAGCAGTTCTTC
CASSLSSEQFF
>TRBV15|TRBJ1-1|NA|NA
TGTGCCACCAGCAGAGATCTTCTGAACACTGAAGCTTTCTTT
CATSRDLLNTEAFF
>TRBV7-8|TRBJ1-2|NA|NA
TGTGCCAGCAGCTTTAAGGGAGAGAACTATGGCTACACCTTC
CASSFKGENYGYTF
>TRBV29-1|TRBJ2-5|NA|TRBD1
TGCAGCGCGCTCCCCTCCCGACAGGGGCAAGAGACCCAGTACTTC
CSALPSRQGQETQYF
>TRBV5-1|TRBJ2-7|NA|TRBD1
TGCGCCAGCAGCTTGGTACGACAGGGGCAAGACGAGCAGTACTTC
CASSLVRQGQDEQYF
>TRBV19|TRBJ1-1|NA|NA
TGTGCCAGTAGTATTTTTCTGGAGGAGGATTCGATTGAAGCTTTCTTT
CASSIFLEEDSIEAFF
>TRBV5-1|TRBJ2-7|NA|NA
TGCGCCAGCAGCCCTCCCGGGGTCTCCTACGAGCAGTACTTC
CASSPPGVSYEQYF
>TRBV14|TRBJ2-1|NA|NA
TGTGCCAGCAGCCAATGGAAGGGAGCCTACAATGAGCAGTTCTTC
CASSQWKGAYNEQFF
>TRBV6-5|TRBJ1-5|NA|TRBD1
TGTGCCAGCAGTTACGATACAGGGGGCAATCAGCCCCAGCATTTT
CASSYDTGGNQPQHF
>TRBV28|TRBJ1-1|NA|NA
TGTGCCAGTCCAGGGGAGGGTAGGTCGGACACTGAAGCTTTCTTT
CASPGEGRSDTEAFF
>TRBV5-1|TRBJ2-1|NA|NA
TGCGCCAGCAGCCCACCGGCGGGGATCCTAAATGAGCAGTTCTTC
CASSPPAGILNEQFF
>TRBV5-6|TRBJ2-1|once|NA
TGTGCCAGCAGCTTAGGGGCTGAGCAGTTCTTC
CASSLGAEQFF
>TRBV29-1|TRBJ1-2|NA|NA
TGCAGCGTTGAACCGGGGGTGGGCTATGGCTACACCTTC
CSVEPGVGYGYTF
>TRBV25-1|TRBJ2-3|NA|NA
TGTGCCAGCAGACAGGGAATTTTTAGCACAGATACGCAGTATTTT
CASRQGIFSTDTQYF
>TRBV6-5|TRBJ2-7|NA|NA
TGTGCCAGCAGGAAGACAGGAGCCTACGAGCAGTACTTC
CASRKTGAYEQYF
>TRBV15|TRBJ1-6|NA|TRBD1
TGTGCCACCAGCGGGAGACAGGGGGTTGTTTCACCCCTCCACTTT
CATSGRQGVVSPLHF
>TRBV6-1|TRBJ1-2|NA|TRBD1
TGTGCCAGCAGTGAAGCGTGGGGACAGGGGTTGGGCGGCTACACCTTC
CASSEAWGQGLGGYTF
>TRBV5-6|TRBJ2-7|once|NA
TGTGCCAGCAGCTGGACGGACTATTTCGCGGACCTTTCCCCTTACGAGCAGTACTTC
CASSWTDYFADLSPYEQYF
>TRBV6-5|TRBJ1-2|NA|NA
TGTGCCAGCCGCCTTCAGGGACATAACTATGGCTACACCTTC
CASRLQGHNYGYTF
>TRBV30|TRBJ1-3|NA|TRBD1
TGTGCCTGGAGTTTCACCGGGACAGGACCCTCTGGAAACACCATATATTTT
CAWSFTGTGPSGNTIYF
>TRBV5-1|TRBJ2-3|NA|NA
TGCGCCAGCAGCTTGGGCGGGACAGATACGCAGTATTTT
CASSLGGTDTQYF
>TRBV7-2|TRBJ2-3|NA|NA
TGTGCCAGCAGCTTAGAATGGCGGGATACGCAGTATTTT
CASSLEWRDTQYF
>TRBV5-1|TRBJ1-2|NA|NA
TGCGCCAGCAGCCTTATGCCGGGGGGCGAAGGGGGAGGCTACACCTTC
CASSLMPGGEGGGYTF
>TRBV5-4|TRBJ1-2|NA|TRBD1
TGTGCCAGCATCCCGACAGGGGGCGGTGGCTACACCTTC
CASIPTGGGGYTF
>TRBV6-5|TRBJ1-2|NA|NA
TGTGCCAGCACCCAGGGCCGGGGCTACACCTTC
CASTQGRGYTF
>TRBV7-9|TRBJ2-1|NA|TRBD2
TGTGCCAGCAGCTTTAGCGGGGAGAAGCAGTTCTTC
CASSFSGEKQFF
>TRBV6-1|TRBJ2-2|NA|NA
TGTGCCAGCAGTGTTCCGAGCGGACCCACCGGGGAGCTGTTTTTT
CASSVPSGPTGELFF
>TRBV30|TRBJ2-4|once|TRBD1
TGTGCTCATCTCGGGACAGAAATACTCCTAGCCAAAAACATTCAGTACTTC
CAHLGTEILLAKNIQYF
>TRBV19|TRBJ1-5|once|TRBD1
TGTGCCGAGCCAGGGGGGAACAGCCCCATAGTGGGGCAGCCCCAGCATTTT
CAEPGGNSPIVGQPQHF
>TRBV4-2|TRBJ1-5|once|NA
TGTGCCAGCAGCCATCATCCTGGTCCGGAGCTCAATTTTCAGAATCAGCCCCAGCATTTT
CASSHHPGPELNFQNQPQHF
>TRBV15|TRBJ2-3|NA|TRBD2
TGTGCCACCAGCAGAGATAGCGGGACGTCAACAGATACGCAGTATTTT
CATSRDSGTSTDTQYF
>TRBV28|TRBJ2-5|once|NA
TGTGCCAGCAGTACCGGGGTCTCAACACAGTACTTC
CASSTGVSTQYF
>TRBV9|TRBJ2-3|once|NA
TGTGCCAGCAGCGGACGACAGGGACTAGATACGCAGTATTTT
CASSGRQGLDTQYF
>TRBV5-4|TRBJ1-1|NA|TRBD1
TGTGCCTGCAGCCGAGGACAGGGGGAAGCTTTCTTT
CACSRGQGEAFF
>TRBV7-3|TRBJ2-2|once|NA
TGTGCCAGCAGCTTACTGCAGGCCTCGAACACCGGGGAGCTGTTTTTT
CASSLLQASNTGELFF
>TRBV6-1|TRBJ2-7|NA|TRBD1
TGTGCCAGCAGTGGAGGGACAGATCGAGACGAGCAGTACTTC
CASSGGTDRDEQYF
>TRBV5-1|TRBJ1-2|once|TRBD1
TGCGCCAGCAGCAAACTCGGACAGGGACTTAACTATGGCTACACCTTC
CASSKLGQGLNYGYTF
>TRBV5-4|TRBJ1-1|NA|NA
TGTGCCAGCAGCGGCCAGGGGCTGAACACTGAAGCTTTCTTT
CASSGQGLNTEAFF
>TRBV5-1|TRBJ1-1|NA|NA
TGCGCCAGCAGCTTGTCAGAGAACACTGAAGCTTTCTTT
CASSLSENTEAFF
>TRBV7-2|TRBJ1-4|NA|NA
TGTGCCAGCAGCTTAGGAGGGGAAAAACTGTTTTTT
CASSLGGEKLFF